These 20 T cell receptor beta chains came from one sample sequenced in a study of siplizumab effects on memory and regulatory T cells. Sequenced by immunoSEQ multiplex PCR; TCRdb stores in-frame clones only, minus some. Of about 91,000 clones listed, around 97% were seen once; the top ten hold 0.025% to 0.035%. The sequencing sample was made of naive CD4+ T cells sorted from blood. The receptors here all came from a human donor in good health.

The chain carries TRBV19 and TRBJ1-1, with 9 nucleotides matching TRBD1. CDR1 is LNHDA and CDR2 is SQIVND in the germline V gene (reference sequence). This CDR3 is 15 amino acids long. The ends lost 4 bases at V and 0 bases at J; junction bases unmatched: 3. Here the CDR3 reads CASSTGTGMNTEAFF. CDR3 nucleotide sequence: TGTGCCAGTAGTACAGGGACAGGGATGAACACTGAAGCTTTCTTT.

The J gene is TRBJ1-1, the V gene TRBV28; D remains unclear. The CDR3 spans 12 residues. Germline-derived CDR1 and CDR2 are MDHEN and SYDVKM. Trimming took off 6 bases at V and 0 bases at J, with 5 bases between the two ends. The CDR3 nucleotides read TGTGCCAGCAGGAGCTTGAACACTGAAGCTTTCTTT. This translates into CASRSLNTEAFF.

The chain employs TRBV20-1 and TRBJ1-2; tentatively, D is TRBD1 (5 bases). The CDR3 totals 11 residues. Trimming pared 6 bases from V and 5 bases from J, leaving 10 bases between. Germline assignment: CDR1 DFQATT and CDR2 SNEGSKA (reference sequence). The CDR3 sequence: CSAMGGYGYTF. The CDR3 nucleotides read TGCAGTGCGATGGGGGGTTATGGCTACACCTTC.

The gene calls are TRBV21-1 and TRBJ1-6; the D call in the table, TRBD1, was not verified against the DNA. TRBV21-1 is a pseudogene locus. The CDR3 covers 22 residues. CDR3 coding DNA: TGTGCCAGCAGCAAAAATCCCCTCTGGGACAGGCTTCCTAAAGGGCTATACTCACCCCTCCACTTT. Encoded protein: CASSKNPLWDRLPKGLYSPLHF.

In DNA form, the CDR3 reads TGTGCCAGCAGCCCCCGGACTAGCGGGGGGACGAACACCGGGGAGCTGTTTTTT. Encoded protein: CASSPRTSGGTNTGELFF. This chain joins TRBV7-3 and TRBJ2-2, with 14 nucleotides matching TRBD2. This CDR3 has 18 amino acids. Trimming removed 5 bases from V and 0 bases from J; junction bases left unmatched: 5. CDR1 and CDR2 from the germline V gene are SGHTA and FQGTGA. The full variable domain, completed using reference TRBV7-3 and TRBJ2-2, is GAGVSQTPSNKVTEKGKYVELRCDPISGHTALYWYRQSLGQGPEFLIYFQGTGAADDSGLPNDRFFAVRPEGSVSTLKIQRTERGDSAVYLCASSPRTSGGTNTGELFFGEGSRLTVL.

This sequence joins TRBV19 and TRBJ2-1; TRBD1 is a possible D gene (5 bases). V dropped 1 base and J dropped 2 bases, with 12 bases sitting between them. Germline CDR1 is LNHDA and CDR2 is SQIVND (reference sequence). This CDR3 spans 16 amino acids. DNA for the CDR3: TGTGCCAGTAGTATAGTCCCCGCAGGGACCTACAATGAGCAGTTCTTC. It encodes CASSIVPAGTYNEQFF.

This chain connects TRBV10-3 to TRBJ1-1; possibly TRBD1 for D (6 bases). Germline V gene sequence: CDR1 ENHRY, CDR2 SYGVKD. The CDR3 runs to 15 residues. V was shortened by 0 bases and J by 2 bases, with 10 bases between the two germline ends. Here the CDR3 DNA reads TGTGCCATCAGTGAGTCGGGGGCTCGAAACACTGAAGCTTTCTTT. Amino acids: CAISESGARNTEAFF.

This chain connects TRBV25-1 to TRBJ2-5; 12 bases fit TRBD2. Germline assignment: CDR1 MGHDK and CDR2 SYGVNS. V trimming: 8 bases; J trimming: 3 bases; junction bases outside the gene matches: 1. The CDR3 loop spans 13 amino acids. The CDR3 loop reads CASRLAGEETQYF. The CDR3 nucleotides are TGTGCCAGCCGACTAGCGGGGGAAGAGACCCAGTACTTC.

The V gene is TRBV11-1, the J gene TRBJ1-1, with D tentatively TRBD1 (5 bases). V was clipped by 3 bases and J by 2 bases, with 7 bases between them. The V gene's germline CDR1 is SGHAT and CDR2 FQDESV (reference sequence). The CDR3 has 13 amino acids. The CDR3 loop is CASSFDRNTEAFF. CDR3 DNA sequence: TGTGCCAGCAGCTTCGACAGAAACACTGAAGCTTTCTTT.

CDR3 residues: CSVERGSGELFF. The CDR3 DNA follows: TGCAGCGTTGAGAGGGGTAGCGGGGAGCTGTTTTTT. The chain couples TRBV29-1 to TRBJ2-2, with D perhaps TRBD1 or TRBD2 (5 bases each). V gave up 3 bases and J gave up 7 bases, with 9 bases separating them. CDR1 and CDR2 (germline): SQVTM, ANQGSEA. The CDR3 has 12 amino acids.

V usage is TRBV7-2 and J usage is TRBJ1-6; 12 nucleotides align to TRBD1. Per germline, CDR1 SGHTA and CDR2 FQGNSA. This CDR3 spans 14 amino acids. J lost 10 bases, V lost 6 bases, and 4 bases had no gene match. CDR3 residues: CASRAGTGGSPLHF. For the CDR3, the DNA is TGTGCCAGCAGGGCCGGGACAGGGGGCTCACCCCTCCACTTT.

The chain links TRBV11-2 to TRBJ2-7; the D gene is possibly TRBD1 (6 bases). The germline V gene has CDR1 SGHAT and CDR2 FQNNGV. The CDR3 covers 16 residues. Between the trimmed V and J ends, which lost 3 bases and 2 bases, there was a span of 17 bases. The CDR3 here is CASSLQGTFPTYEQYF. DNA for the CDR3: TGTGCCAGCAGCTTGCAAGGGACATTCCCCACCTACGAGCAGTACTTC.

This clone was picked up one time. The V gene is TRBV28, the J gene TRBJ1-2; 9 nucleotides align to TRBD1. This CDR3 has 17 residues. Trimming at V came to 5 bases and at J to 0 bases, leaving 10 bases not matched to a gene. Germline CDR1 and CDR2: MDHEN and SYDVKM. The CDR3 region has the DNA TGTGCCAGCAGTCGTGACAGGGGGTTGAATGCTAACTATGGCTACACCTTC. Translated: CASSRDRGLNANYGYTF.

V gene TRBV19 combines with J gene TRBJ2-5; D remains ambiguous. The assigned J gene may be wrong: the sequence end matches TRBJ2-7 better. Germline V CDR1 and CDR2: LNHDA, SQIVND (reference sequence). This CDR3 is built from 14 residues. CDR3 protein: CASRVERASYEQYF. For the CDR3, the DNA is TGTGCCAGTAGGGTAGAAAGGGCCTCCTACGAGCAGTACTTC.

The rearrangement joins TRBV5-1 to TRBJ1-2; D remains unclear. Trimming removed 1 base from V and 7 bases from J, with 11 bases in between. The germline V gene encodes CDR1 SGHRS and CDR2 YFSETQ. The CDR3 has 13 amino acids. The CDR3 coding sequence is TGCGCCAGCAGCTTGAGTACAAGTGCTGGCTACACCTTC. Translating it yields CASSLSTSAGYTF. Using reference TRBV5-1 and TRBJ1-2 for the parts outside the CDR3, the full variable domain is KAGVTQTPRYLIKTRGQQVTLSCSPISGHRSVSWYQQTPGQGLQFLFEYFSETQRNKGNFPGRFSGRQFSNSRSEMNVSTLELGDSALYLCASSLSTSAGYTFGSGTRLTVV.

The CDR3 loop is CASSLSSGGAKDNEQFF. The CDR3 DNA reads as TGTGCCAGCAGCTTATCTAGCGGGGGGGCAAAAGACAATGAGCAGTTCTTC. The chain couples TRBV7-9 to TRBJ2-1, with TRBD2 matching 12 bases. Germline trimming cut 2 bases from V and 5 bases from J; bases unmatched to any gene: 7. CDR3 size: 17 residues. From germline, CDR1 is SEHNR and CDR2 FQNEAQ (reference sequence).

The chain combines TRBV19 with TRBJ2-1; D perhaps matches TRBD2 (6 bases). Germline assignment: CDR1 LNHDA and CDR2 SQIVND (reference sequence). This CDR3 region has 15 residues. The V end was cut by 6 bases, the J end by 3 bases, with 15 bases between. CDR3 sequence reads: CASRRMGEVYNEQFF. The CDR3 bases are TGTGCCAGTAGGCGCATGGGGGAGGTCTACAATGAGCAGTTCTTC. The complete variable domain, with remaining parts taken from reference TRBV19 and TRBJ2-1, reads DGGITQSPKYLFRKEGQNVTLSCEQNLNHDAMYWYRQDPGQGLRLIYYSQIVNDFQKGDIAEGYSVSREKKESFPLTVTSAQKNPTAFYLCASRRMGEVYNEQFFGPGTRLTVL.

The chain is built from TRBV12-5 and TRBJ2-3; 11 nucleotides align to TRBD1. The germline V gene has CDR1 LGHNT and CDR2 FRNRAP. The CDR3 covers 15 residues. V was clipped by 5 bases and J by 6 bases; unmatched bases: 7. The CDR3 loop reads CASGLGQGDVDTQYF. The CDR3 region has the DNA TGTGCTAGTGGTCTGGGACAGGGGGATGTGGATACGCAGTATTTT. The whole variable domain, filled in from reference TRBV12-5 and TRBJ2-3, reads DARVTQTPRHKVTEMGQEVTMRCQPILGHNTVFWYRQTMMQGLELLAYFRNRAPLDDSGMPKDRFSAEMPDATLATLKIQPSEPRDSAVYFCASGLGQGDVDTQYFGPGTRLTVL.

The J gene is TRBJ2-3, the V gene TRBV12-5; no clear D gene. Deletions cut 5 bases from V and 2 bases from J, with 17 bases between. CDR1 LGHNT and CDR2 FRNRAP come from the germline V gene. The CDR3 sequence is 16 residues long. For the CDR3, the DNA is TGTGCTAGTGGTCTCGGTTGGGCACCGAACACAGATACGCAGTATTTT. This sequence encodes CASGLGWAPNTDTQYF.

In this sample, this clone turned up once. The chain combines TRBV11-3 with TRBJ2-7, with a tentative D call TRBD1 (6 bases). Looked up from germline, CDR1 is SGHNT and CDR2 is YENEEA. The V gene lost 2 bases and the J gene lost 7 bases, with 12 bases spanning the gap. This CDR3 has 13 amino acids. CDR3 in amino acids: CASSLTRGEEQYF. The CDR3 nucleotides are TGTGCCAGCAGCTTAACCAGGGGTGAAGAGCAGTACTTC.